A selection of T cell receptor beta chains follows, all from one sample in a study of identical twins. TCRdb re-called the 5' RACE reads with MiXCR, one entry per CDR3 protein. The repertoire has a few hundred thousand distinct CDR3 sequences, roughly 13% of them found once; the top ten carry 4% to 5%. These data were also filed under a second study, of yellow fever vaccine responses in identical twins.

The material sequenced was memory (CD45RO+) T cells sorted from blood. Source of these receptors: a woman aged 18-29 years in good health. CDR3s include the opening cysteine and the closing phenylalanine or tryptophan. D genes are given only for firm matches. Only part of the rows carry a size: once, few, many, or a class if the clone is expanded.

d_call	clone_size	cdr3_length	v_call	j_call	cdr3_nt	cdr3_aa
-	few	16	TRBV5-1	TRBJ2-1	TGCGCCAGCAGCGAAGGAGGTAGCGCCCGCTACAATGAGCAGTTCTTC	CASSEGGSARYNEQFF
-	-	16	TRBV30	TRBJ2-5	TGTGCCTGGATCAACCGGGGGAGGCGATCTATTCCGACCCAGTACTTC	CAWINRGRRSIPTQYF
-	-	11	TRBV24-1	TRBJ1-1	TGTGCCACCAGAGGGGTAGGAGAAGCTTTCTTT	CATRGVGEAFF
TRBD2	-	14	TRBV11-1	TRBJ2-1	TGTGCCAGCAGCCAGAGGACTAGCGGCAATGAGCAGTTCTTT	CASSQRTSGNEQFF
-	few	12	TRBV11-2	TRBJ1-2	TGTGCCAGCAGCCCAGACAGTATAGGCTACACCTTC	CASSPDSIGYTF
-	many	14	TRBV29-1	TRBJ2-3	TGCAGCGTTGAAGATGGCCGACAGGCAGATACGCAGTATTTT	CSVEDGRQADTQYF
-	many	13	TRBV29-1	TRBJ2-1	TGCAGCGTTGTAGTGGGATCCTACAATGAGCAGTTCTTC	CSVVVGSYNEQFF
-	few	15	TRBV20-1	TRBJ1-1	TGCAGTGCTAGAGATTCGGCCGGGATGAACACTGAAGCTTTCTTT	CSARDSAGMNTEAFF
TRBD2	few	15	TRBV7-2	TRBJ2-7	TGTGCCAGCAGCCCCGGGGCGGGAGTAGACTACGAGCAGTACTTC	CASSPGAGVDYEQYF
TRBD2	few	15	TRBV10-2	TRBJ2-3	TGCGCCAGCAGTGAATTAGCGGGAGCGGAGGGTACGCAGTATTTT	CASSELAGAEGTQYF
-	-	13	TRBV20-1	TRBJ2-5	TGCAGTGCTAACCAGGGGTCTTTGCAGACCCAGTACTTC	CSANQGSLQTQYF
TRBD1	-	17	TRBV10-3	TRBJ1-5	TGTGCCATCAGTGAGCGGGGGGGAGGGGGCGGCAATCAGCCCCAGCATTTT	CAISERGGGGGNQPQHF
-	few	13	TRBV6-1	TRBJ2-5	TGTGCCAGCAGTGATGGTCGCCAAGAGACCCAGTACTTC	CASSDGRQETQYF
-	-	11	TRBV5-1	TRBJ2-5	TGCGCCAGCAGCTTGAAGAATGGCCAGTACTTC	CASSLKNGQYF
TRBD2	-	15	TRBV2	TRBJ2-3	TGTGCCAGCAGGCGGACTAGCGGGGGAGCAGATACGCAGTATTTT	CASRRTSGGADTQYF
TRBD2	few	14	TRBV2	TRBJ2-3	TGTGCCAGCAGCCCGGGAGGGAAAACAGATACGCAGTATTTT	CASSPGGKTDTQYF
-	few	12	TRBV5-1	TRBJ2-1	TGCGCCAGCAGTTTGAAGGGAGGTGACCAGTTCTTC	CASSLKGGDQFF
-	many	12	TRBV14	TRBJ2-2	TGTGCCAGCAGGGACGGCCCCGGGGAGCTGTTTTTT	CASRDGPGELFF
-	many	14	TRBV7-8	TRBJ2-1	TGTGCCAGCAGCCAGGTGGTCGGATACAATGAGCAGTTCTTC	CASSQVVGYNEQFF
-	many	16	TRBV6-2/TRBV6-3	TRBJ2-2	TGTGCCAGCAGCCTACAAGCATCTGCGAACACCGGGGAGCTGTTTTTT	CASSLQASANTGELFF
-	once	16	TRBV7-9	TRBJ2-3	TGTGCCAGCAGCTTACCCGGGCCTACTCGAGGGGGTACGCAGTATTTT	CASSLPGPTRGGTQYF
-	-	15	TRBV27	TRBJ1-4	TGTGCCAGCAGGAAGGAGGGGGGAAGGGGTGAAAAACTGTTTTTT	CASRKEGGRGEKLFF
-	few	13	TRBV15	TRBJ2-5	TGTGCCACCAGTCAAGGGTACCAAGAGACCCAGTACTTC	CATSQGYQETQYF
-	many	10	TRBV20-1	TRBJ2-1	TGCAGTGCCTTTAACAATGAGCAGTTCTTC	CSAFNNEQFF
-	-	14	TRBV5-1	TRBJ2-1	TGCGCCAGCAGCTTCAACAGACTCTACAATGAGCAGTTCTTC	CASSFNRLYNEQFF
-	many	17	TRBV5-4	TRBJ2-2	TGTGCCAGCAGCGGGCTTATGTCTGGTCCTAACACCGGGGAGCTGTTTTTT	CASSGLMSGPNTGELFF
-	few	14	TRBV20-1	TRBJ2-7	TGCAGTGCTAGAGGAGCGACGGACGTGTGGGAGCAGTACTTC	CSARGATDVWEQYF
-	many	14	TRBV7-3	TRBJ2-2	TGTGCCAGCAGCCGGGGGCAGGGGATCCGGGAGCTGTTTTTT	CASSRGQGIRELFF
-	-	14	TRBV10-3	TRBJ2-5	TGTGCCATCAGTGAGGGACAGTACCAAGAGACCCAGTACTTC	CAISEGQYQETQYF
-	few	14	TRBV7-8	TRBJ2-5	TGTGCCAGCAGCTTAGCATGGGTTCAAGAGACCCAGTACTTC	CASSLAWVQETQYF
-	-	13	TRBV19	TRBJ2-1	TGTGCCAGTAAAGACTACCACTACAATGGGCAGTTCTTC	CASKDYHYNGQFF
-	-	14	TRBV28	TRBJ2-1	TGTGCCAGCCCCGCGGATGCAGGGCACAATGAGCAGTTCTTC	CASPADAGHNEQFF
TRBD2	few	15	TRBV6-1	TRBJ2-1	TGTGCCAGCTCTATGACTAGCGGGGGCTACACTGAGCAGTTCTTC	CASSMTSGGYTEQFF
-	-	15	TRBV2	TRBJ1-6	TGTGCCGGTCAGCGTTCGGGGAACTATAATTCACCCCTCCACTTT	CAGQRSGNYNSPLHF
TRBD1	-	14	TRBV7-2	TRBJ2-3	TGTGCCAGCAGCTCTCGGACAGGCTCAGATACGCAGTATTTT	CASSSRTGSDTQYF
TRBD2	few	14	TRBV20-1	TRBJ2-5	TGCAGGCCGGATCGGGGCGGGGGCCAAGAGACCCAGTACTTC	CRPDRGGGQETQYF
-	-	13	TRBV20-1	TRBJ2-4	TGCAGTGCCGGACAGTTTGACAAAAACATTCAGTACTTC	CSAGQFDKNIQYF
TRBD1	many	15	TRBV12-3/TRBV12-4	TRBJ1-6	TGTGCCAGCAGTTTACAGGGGGCCTATAATTCACCCCTCCACTTT	CASSLQGAYNSPLHF
TRBD1	-	15	TRBV5-1	TRBJ2-2	TGCGCCAGCAGCTTGTACAGGGGAAACGCCGGGGAGCTGTTTTTT	CASSLYRGNAGELFF
-	-	14	TRBV7-8	TRBJ2-5	TGTGCCAGCAGCTTAGGACCAGGGCAAGAGACCCAGTACTTC	CASSLGPGQETQYF